The 14 T cell receptor beta chains given below trace back to one sample, sequenced in a study of blood T cell repertoires in COVID-19. Clones were read by immunoSEQ multiplex PCR, and TCRdb kept only the in-frame ones, dropping some. The data show about 80,000 clones, about 86% seen once. Material for sequencing was peripheral blood. The receptors were sampled from a man at least 80 years old with active or convalescent COVID-19.

This clone was counted a single time. The gene calls are TRBV19 and TRBJ2-3; TRBD1 is a possible D gene (6 bases). This CDR3 region has 12 residues. Germline V gives CDR1 LNHDA, CDR2 SQIVND (reference sequence). V was pared by 6 bases and J by 12 bases, with 16 bases between. The DNA of the CDR3 is TGTGCCAGTAGCCGCCAGGGGTTTTCTCAGTATTTT. It yields the protein CASSRQGFSQYF. The whole variable domain, filled in from reference TRBV19 and TRBJ2-3, reads DGGITQSPKYLFRKEGQNVTLSCEQNLNHDAMYWYRQDPGQGLRLIYYSQIVNDFQKGDIAEGYSVSREKKESFPLTVTSAQKNPTAFYLCASSRQGFSQYFGPGTRLTVL.

This chain uses TRBV19 with TRBJ1-1, with 11 bases identical to TRBD1. Germline values: CDR1 LNHDA, CDR2 SQIVND (reference sequence). There are 14 residues in the CDR3. The V gene end was trimmed by 10 bases and the J gene end by 0 bases; junction bases not matched to a gene: 4. CDR3 amino acids: CATWDRGMNTEAFF. The CDR3 nucleotides are TGTGCCACCTGGGACAGGGGGATGAACACTGAAGCTTTCTTT.

The chain combines TRBV2 with TRBJ1-4; 9 bases agree with TRBD1. Germline trimming cut 9 bases from V and 0 bases from J; bases unmatched to any gene: 5. Germline V gene lookup returns CDR1 SNHLY and CDR2 FYNNEI. There are 15 residues in the CDR3. Written as DNA, the CDR3 is TGTGCCAGGAGACAGGGGGATGCAACTAATGAAAAACTGTTTTTT. This gives the protein CARRQGDATNEKLFF. The variable domain in full, completed from reference TRBV2 and TRBJ1-4, reads EPEVTQTPSHQVTQMGQEVILRCVPISNHLYFYWYRQILGQKVEFLVSFYNNEISEKSEIFDDQFSVERPDGSNFTLKIRSTKLEDSAMYFCARRQGDATNEKLFFGSGTQLSVL.

The gene calls are TRBV5-5 and TRBJ2-3, with TRBD1 identical over 7 bases. The V and J ends lost 2 bases and 1 base, in that order; junction bases with no gene match: 16. CDR1 SGHKS and CDR2 YYEKEE come from the germline V gene (reference sequence). This CDR3 contains 19 residues. The chain's CDR3 is CASSFIRAGGFSRTDTQYF. The CDR3 nucleotides read TGTGCCAGCAGCTTTATTAGGGCAGGGGGTTTTTCCCGCACAGATACGCAGTATTTT.

This chain connects TRBV28 to TRBJ2-3; 12 positions agree with TRBD2. Per germline, CDR1 MDHEN and CDR2 SYDVKM. This CDR3 has 19 amino acids. J was trimmed by 3 bases and V by 6 bases; bases with no gene match: 16. The CDR3, as DNA: TGTGCCAGCAGCTTCCCCTCTAGCGGGAGGGCCTGGGCGACAGATACGCAGTATTTT. Translation: CASSFPSSGRAWATDTQYF. The full variable domain, with the rest looked up from reference TRBV28 and TRBJ2-3, is DVKVTQSSRYLVKRTGEKVFLECVQDMDHENMFWYRQDPGLGLRLIYFSYDVKMKEKGDIPEGYSVSREKKERFSLILESASTNQTSMYLCASSFPSSGRAWATDTQYFGPGTRLTVL.

V usage is TRBV12-3 or TRBV12-4 and J usage is TRBJ2-5; TRBD2 matches at 10 bases. CDR3 size: 13 residues. Trimming removed 8 bases from V and 5 bases from J; junction bases left unmatched: 5. In nucleotides, the CDR3 is TGTGCCAGCTCCGGGACTAGCGTTGAGACCCAGTACTTC. This translates into CASSGTSVETQYF.

The chain employs TRBV5-8 and TRBJ2-1; D gene ambiguous. CDR1 and CDR2 (germline): SGHTS, YDEGEE. The CDR3 loop spans 11 amino acids. With 4 bases removed from V and 12 bases from J, the gap between germline ends came to 11 bases. CDR3 in amino acids: CASSLRLGQFF. CDR3 sequence (DNA): TGTGCCAGCAGCCTCCGTCTAGGGCAGTTCTTC.

This chain's CDR3 is CASSPGSQGQGSGGTQYF. In DNA, the CDR3 is TGTGCCAGCTCACCAGGTTCCCAAGGACAGGGCTCAGGTGGGACGCAGTATTTT. The V call is TRBV18, the J call TRBJ2-3, with 8 bases fitting TRBD1. Unmatched junction bases numbered 19, after V lost 2 bases and J lost 9 bases. The germline gives CDR1 KGHSH, CDR2 LQKENI. This CDR3 spans 18 amino acids.

The count of this clone is one. The J gene is TRBJ1-5, the V gene TRBV3-1 (or the pseudogene TRBV3-2); TRBD1 matches 7 bases. CDR1 and CDR2 from the germline V gene are LGHDT and YNNKEL (reference sequence). This CDR3 has 17 residues. V dropped 0 bases and J dropped 2; count of bases not matched to a gene: 7. CDR3 coding DNA: TGTGCCAGCAGCCAAGAGAGGGGGCCAGGCGGCAATCAGCCCCAGCATTTT. Amino acids: CASSQERGPGGNQPQHF.

The rearrangement links TRBV7-2 to TRBJ2-5; TRBD2 matches at 9 bases. CDR3 length equals 17 residues. Germline-derived CDR1 and CDR2 are SGHTA and FQGNSA. V lost 1 base to trimming and J lost 5 bases; unmatched junction nucleotides: 11. The CDR3 protein is CASSLGSGSNGRETQYF. The CDR3 DNA follows: TGTGCCAGCAGCTTAGGTAGCGGGAGCAACGGGAGGGAGACCCAGTACTTC.

The J gene is TRBJ1-1, the V gene TRBV4-1; maybe TRBD1 (6 bases). Germline V lookup: CDR1 MGHRA, CDR2 YSYEKL. The V and J ends lost 0 bases and 10 bases respectively, with 15 bases between them. CDR3 length: 14 residues. The CDR3 nucleotides are TGCGCCAGCAGCCAAGATAGGGGGAGGGGTCGAGCTTTCTTT. This sequence encodes CASSQDRGRGRAFF.

A single count supports this clone. The chain recombines TRBV10-1 with TRBJ2-2, with unresolved D. The germline V gene has CDR1 WNHNN and CDR2 SYGVQD (reference sequence). The CDR3 contains 12 residues. V gave up 3 bases and J gave up 3 bases, with 2 bases separating them. The CDR3 DNA sequence: TGCGCCAGCAGTGACTACACCGGGGAGCTGTTTTTT. Translation gives CASSDYTGELFF.

This chain uses TRBV21-1 with TRBJ2-7; whether TRBD2, the table's D call, matches the DNA was not checked. TRBV21-1 is a pseudogene locus. CDR3 length: 17 residues. The CDR3 loop is CASSSGLASTSSYEQYF. CDR3 bases: TGTGCCAGCAGCAGTGGACTAGCTTCTACGAGCTCCTACGAGCAGTACTTC.

This clone showed up just once. The rearrangement uses TRBV3-1 (or the pseudogene TRBV3-2) and TRBJ1-2, with D perhaps matching TRBD1 (5 bases). Trimming left V 0 bases short and J 6 bases short, with 14 bases between. The CDR3 covers 15 residues. Germline V lookup: CDR1 LGHDT, CDR2 YNNKEL (reference sequence). CDR3 coding DNA: TGTGCCAGCAGCCAAGACCAGGGACTGAAGGATGGCTACACCTTC. This codes for CASSQDQGLKDGYTF.